Reported below is one T cell receptor (beta chain). The antigen it binds to is not known. It has no much larger one-base neighbor in the sample; base qualities were not kept. The data derive from a study of Graves' ophthalmopathy and Graves' hyperthyroidism (dated by TCRdb to 2016 to 2019). In terms of the full investigation: Peripheral blood was collected at initial diagnosis, prior to any treatment. The study used TCR beta repertoire signatures to distinguish Graves' ophthalmopathy from Graves' hyperthyroidism and to predict progression to ophthalmopathy. In total, under 150 blood samples were TCR-sequenced: 43 ophthalmopathy, around 75 hyperthyroidism and some 17 hyperthyroidism-to-ophthalmopathy patients. A discovery set of 95 to 100 patients (43 ophthalmopathy, 55 to 65 stable hyperthyroidism) was enrolled to explore V-J signatures distinguishing ophthalmopathy from hyperthyroidism. An independent validation cohort was composed of 18 hyperthyroidism patients and approximately 15 patients who later progressed from hyperthyroidism to ophthalmopathy. T-cell repertoires of thyroid tissue and blood were compared in 5 or 6 hyperthyroidism patients. Once sampling was done, hyperthyroidism patients were given methimazole at a starting dose of 30 mg daily, while ophthalmopathy patients were given high-dose intravenous methylprednisolone. Paper-wide results and their limitations: In cross-validation, the 13-signature model distinguished ophthalmopathy from stable hyperthyroidism with around 86% sensitivity and 81.08% specificity, while in the test set the corresponding values were approximately 79% and 70%. Sample size was not statistically predetermined, and group allocation was not concealed from the investigators. Most expanded thyroid clonotypes with a frequency above 0.001 also appeared in blood, which suggests that blood repertoires may reflect the immune response in the thyroid. In validation, the model predicted ophthalmopathy progression with about 71% sensitivity and less than 80% specificity; 12 predicted patients were CT-confirmed with GO in a median of around 6 months.

Patients with ophthalmopathy had moderately to severely active disease, with a Clinical Activity Score of 3 or more, a NOSPECS grade of 4 or more, and a disease duration of less than 3 months. Patients with other autoimmune diseases, uncontrolled infections, pregnancy or lactation were excluded. Diagnosis relied on clinical symptoms, serum thyroxine, TRAb, thyroid ultrasound and orbital computed tomography. Ficoll-Paque density gradient centrifugation was used to isolate PBMCs from around 10 ml of fresh peripheral blood. Trizol reagent was used to extract the total RNA, and its quality was then checked on an Agilent 2100 Bioanalyzer. For repertoire sequencing, the TCR beta CDR3 regions were amplified from RNA transcripts. HTBI primers and the Qiagen OneStep RT-PCR kit were used in a first-round RT-PCR, which was followed by a second-round multiplex PCR, size selection and purification. Libraries were sequenced on an Illumina HiSeq2000 using paired-end 100 bp reads. As for how the authors treated the data: SOAPnuke was used to process the reads, throwing out any read that had adapters, had uncalled bases, had a mean Phred below 15, or lacked an exact constant-primer or identifier match. COPE v1.2.5 was used to merge the high-quality paired reads. Clonotypes were defined as unique nucleotide sequences and were aligned to IMGT TRB V, D and J references using MiTCR v1.1. Analysis was restricted to V-J combinations with a frequency above 0.0001, which covered about 99% of repertoires. A TCR clonal expansion and chaos score per V-J combination was defined as the ratio of F50 clonal expansion to chaos observed in the TCRdist matrix. Features were reduced by Welch's t-statistics and random forest to 10 to 15 V-J combinations, which fed a naive Bayes classifier. The similarity between thyroid and blood repertoires was quantified using the Morisita-Horn index. In-frame beta chains were kept once TCRdb had trimmed the public reads at Q25 with fastp and called clones with MiXCR. A single entry per CDR3 protein holds the most common genes and DNA from its merged rows. TCRdb, not the original authors, processed these V and J calls. This sample holds approximately 640,000 distinct CDR3 sequences; just over 40% were observed only once. The ten largest clonotypes hold 3% to 4% of the sample.

Sequencing was done on a sample of peripheral blood. The source of this sequence is an adult man with Graves' ophthalmopathy.

CDR3 region: CASSAGTGGEGETQYF. The DNA sequence reads TGCGCCAGCAGCGCCGGGACAGGGGGCGAAGGGGAGACCCAGTACTTC. The chain links TRBV5-1 with TRBJ2-5; 12 middle bases align to TRBD1. CDR1 and CDR2 (SGHRS, YFSETQ) derive from the germline V gene. Reading from cysteine to phenylalanine, the CDR3 counts 16 amino acids. Only the CDR3 portion is preserved as DNA: 48 bases, with reading frame beginning at the first base. At the junction V is shortened by 4 bases and J by 5 bases; bases outside the gene matches: 9.